This TCR beta chain appears in the sequencing data of a study of memory CD4+ T cells and cytomegalovirus serostatus. This clone showed up just a few times. Single viable CD3+CD4+CD8-CD45RO+ cells were sorted as the memory CD4+ T cells. Germline CDR1 reads SGHNT; CDR2 reads YENEEA. Losses at the gene ends were 5 bases for V and 6 bases for J; bases not matched to a gene: 8. This CDR3 is built from 14 residues. Libraries were prepared by immunoSEQ multiplex PCR; TCRdb keeps only in-frame clonotypes and omits some of them. The repertoire consists of tens of thousands of clones, with more than 65% occurring once and the leading ten covering less than 2.5%.

The sequencing input was memory CD4+ T cells from blood. This clonotype was sampled from an adult in good health and CMV-seronegative. The V gene is TRBV11-3, the J gene TRBJ2-3; 7 bases fit TRBD2. The CDR3 sequence: CASSRGGGGDTQYF. The CDR3, as DNA: TGTGCCAGCAGCCGAGGTGGGGGAGGGGATACGCAGTATTTT.